This T cell receptor (beta chain) was identified during a study of PD-L1 blockade in urothelial cancer. Across the study: Prior chemotherapy regimens per patient numbered 0 to 3. The researchers analyzed blood 3 weeks (second dose) and 6 weeks after treatment start.

Per-patient samples, pretreatment and on-treatment, numbered 1 to 8. The repertoire was sequenced with immunoSEQ multiplex PCR; TCRdb's copy has only in-frame clones and lacks some. The sample has 65,000 to 80,000 clones; 84% are singletons. With 0 bases clipped from V and 3 bases from J, the junction kept 4 bases outside the gene matches. Germline assignment: CDR1 SGHRS and CDR2 YFSETQ. The CDR3 runs 16 residues. Material: PBMCs, obtained around atezolizumab (anti-PD-L1) treatment. The V and J genes are TRBV5-1 and TRBJ1-2; TRBD1 agrees at 11 bases. This sequence was found in a man aged 65 to 79 with urothelial cancer. The CDR3 region has the DNA TGCGCCAGCAGCTTGGGCGGGGGACAGGGGGACTATGGCTACACCTTC. It yields the protein CASSLGGGQGDYGYTF.